The next 2 T cell receptor beta chains were all read from a single sample in a study of spatial heterogeneity in lung cancer. Study results and limitations: Mutation counts in tumors were tracked by counts of expanded intratumoral alpha and beta TCRs.

These receptors have no identified antigens. Time point denoted: sample taken at primary tumor resection. TCRdb re-derived calls from the 5' RACE reads in MiXCR, one entry per CDR3 protein. The data hold about 29,000 distinct CDR3 sequences, with just over 7% observed a single time. The specimen comprised lung tumor tissue, sampled at surgery. The receptors come from a male donor with early-stage non-small cell lung cancer.

The chain recombines TRBV5-1 with TRBJ2-2; D is unclear. With 1 base removed from V and 4 bases from J, the gap between germline ends came to 8 bases. CDR1 and CDR2 (germline): SGHRS, YFSETQ. The length of the CDR3 is 14 residues. CDR3: CASSLWQLTGELFF. CDR3 nucleotide sequence: TGCGCCAGCAGCTTGTGGCAGCTCACCGGGGAGCTGTTTTTT.

V gene TRBV20-1 combines with J gene TRBJ1-5; D gene ambiguous. With 3 bases removed from V and 6 bases from J, the gap between germline ends came to 9 bases. Germline-derived CDR1 and CDR2 are DFQATT and SNEGSKA (reference sequence). The CDR3 spans 12 residues. The CDR3 here is CSASRRGQPQHF. The CDR3, as DNA: TGCAGTGCTAGTAGGAGAGGTCAGCCCCAGCATTTT.